The present TCR beta chain was sequenced within a study of T cell responses to AZD1222 COVID-19 vaccine. Study-level points and caveats: Epitopes outside B.1.351 and B.1.1.7 mutated regions reportedly drew nearly half of spike TCRs. It was only 6 or 7 AZD1222 recipients who were seropositive at baseline. CD4 TCRs linked to vaccination spanned spike, dominating at 160-218 and 743-854. Clonal diversity may have been underestimated, and the donors were mostly white British, with more females than males.

This CDR3 is built from 15 residues. Germline V CDR1 and CDR2: MNHEY, SVGAGI. The junction had 5 bases not matched to a gene; V was cut back by 2 bases and J by 4 bases. As concerns this clone: Antigen unknown.

Produced via immunoSEQ multiplex PCR; TCRdb's table is partial and in-frame only. The data hold 80,000 to 100,000 clones, with 89% observed a single time. This chain uses TRBV6-5 with TRBJ2-5; 9 bases agree with TRBD2. This clonotype was obtained from an adult in good health. The input for sequencing was peripheral blood, taken on day 0 of MenACWY control vaccination. CDR3 in amino acids: CASSYVLAGRETQYF. CDR3 coding DNA: TGTGCCAGCAGTTACGTCCTAGCGGGGAGAGAGACCCAGTACTTC.